This is a list of T cell receptor beta chains from one sample in a study of brain T cells in children with intractable seizures. The protocol was immunoSEQ multiplex PCR, while the TCRdb copy is restricted to in-frame clones and leaves out a portion. Of 340,000 or so clones listed, 93% are singletons. Material: peripheral blood, obtained about 5 months after surgery. The receptors originated from a boy under three years old with tuberous sclerosis and intractable seizures. The CDR3 runs from the conserved cysteine through the conserved F or W. The D gene is left open where the match is weak. A clone size is listed for some rows: how often the clone was seen (once, few, many), or a class if it is expanded.

d_call	j_call	v_call	clone_size	cdr3_nt	cdr3_aa
TRBD1	TRBJ1-5	TRBV7-2	NA	TGTGCCAGCAGCCCAAGTGAGGGGGCGGGCCAGCCCCAGCATTTT	CASSPSEGAGQPQHF
NA	TRBJ1-1	TRBV4-2	NA	TGTGCCAGCAGCCAAAACGACAGATCGAACACTGAAGCTTTCTTT	CASSQNDRSNTEAFF
NA	TRBJ2-7	TRBV5-1	NA	TGCGCCAGCAGCTTTGACCCCCTTAGCTCCTACGAGCAGTACTTC	CASSFDPLSSYEQYF
TRBD1	TRBJ2-2	TRBV19	NA	TGTGCCAGTAGTCGGACAGGGGGAGGCGGGGAGCTGTTTTTT	CASSRTGGGGELFF
NA	TRBJ2-6	TRBV5-8	NA	TGTGCCAGCAGATCGGCCGGGGGGCGAGGGGCCAACGTCCTGACTTTC	CASRSAGGRGANVLTF
NA	TRBJ2-5	TRBV5-1	NA	TGCGCCAGCAGCTTGGTCGGGGAAGAGACCCAGTACTTC	CASSLVGEETQYF
NA	TRBJ1-5	TRBV7-8	NA	TGTGCCAGCAGCTTACGGAGGGGTTACAATCAGCCCCAGCATTTT	CASSLRRGYNQPQHF
NA	TRBJ2-1	TRBV11-3	NA	TGTGCCAGCAGCACCCGACAGTGGGAGTGGGGCAATGAGCAGTTCTTC	CASSTRQWEWGNEQFF
TRBD2	TRBJ2-3	TRBV5-6	once	TGTGCCAGCAGCTGGGGACTAGCGGGTGATACGCAGTATTTT	CASSWGLAGDTQYF
NA	TRBJ1-6	TRBV11-2	NA	TGTGCCAGCAGCGCCATCGCCGGGCCTGGTCCTGACTTT	CASSAIAGPGPDF
TRBD2	TRBJ2-4	TRBV19	NA	TGTGCCAGTAGGGAAGCGGGAGGGGGCGCGACCAAAAACATTCAGTACTTC	CASREAGGGATKNIQYF
NA	TRBJ1-2	TRBV28	once	TGTGCCAGCAGCCTCACCCTGGGACCGGCTAACTATGGCTACACCTTC	CASSLTLGPANYGYTF
NA	TRBJ1-1	TRBV27	once	TGTGCCAGCAGTAGGCAGGGCCCCACTGAAGCTTTCTTT	CASSRQGPTEAFF
NA	TRBJ2-1	TRBV19	NA	TGTGCCAGTAGTAGGAGAGCTCTAGACTCCTACAATGAGCAGTTCTTC	CASSRRALDSYNEQFF
NA	TRBJ2-1	TRBV5-1	NA	TGCGCCAGCAGCTTGGACAGGGCTGGGGCCTACAATGAGCAGTTCTTC	CASSLDRAGAYNEQFF
NA	TRBJ1-4	TRBV19	NA	TGTGCCAGTAGTATCCCTGTCGGGTCGGGCGGTGAAAAACTGTTTTTT	CASSIPVGSGGEKLFF
TRBD1	TRBJ1-6	TRBV30	NA	TGTGCCTGGAGTTATCATACAGGGGGGAATTCACCCCTCCACTTT	CAWSYHTGGNSPLHF
NA	TRBJ2-3	TRBV23-1	NA	TGCGCCAGCAGTCTGCGACCTAAGGCCACAGATACGCAGTATTTT	CASSLRPKATDTQYF
NA	TRBJ2-1	TRBV12-3/TRBV12-4	NA	TGTGCCAGCAGTCAGACCGTTGAGCAGTTCTTC	CASSQTVEQFF
NA	TRBJ2-1	TRBV30	NA	TGTGCCTGGAGTGAGGGCAGGGGCTATGAGCAGTTCTTC	CAWSEGRGYEQFF
NA	TRBJ2-1	TRBV9	NA	TGTGCCAGCAGCCAAGGGGTAAATGAGCAGTTCTTC	CASSQGVNEQFF
NA	TRBJ1-2	TRBV3-1/TRBV3-2	NA	TGTGCCAGCAGCCAAGGAAGGGTTGGTGGCTACACCTTC	CASSQGRVGGYTF
NA	TRBJ2-1	TRBV2	NA	TGTGCCAGCAGGACTAGGACTTCCTACAATGAGCAGTTCTTC	CASRTRTSYNEQFF
NA	TRBJ1-1	TRBV19	NA	TGTGCCAGTAGTATCAGAGAGAACACTGAAGCTTTCTTT	CASSIRENTEAFF
TRBD1	TRBJ1-1	TRBV19	once	TGTGCCAGTGACGACAGGGGTAGGACTGAAGCTTTCTTT	CASDDRGRTEAFF
NA	TRBJ2-1	TRBV11-2	few	TGTGCCAGCAGCCTAGAGGCCGCCGGCGTCGTCGGGGATGAGCAGTTCTTC	CASSLEAAGVVGDEQFF
TRBD1	TRBJ2-1	TRBV24-1	NA	TGTGCCACCAGTGAAATGACAGGGGGCTCCTACAATGAGCAGTTCTTC	CATSEMTGGSYNEQFF
NA	TRBJ1-1	TRBV7-2	NA	TGTGCCAGCAGCCCCACGGGACGGATGGGCACTGAAGCTTTCTTT	CASSPTGRMGTEAFF
TRBD1	TRBJ1-2	TRBV2	NA	TGTGCCAGCAGTGAAAGGGGGCGATATGGCTACACCTTC	CASSERGRYGYTF
TRBD1	TRBJ1-3	TRBV4-1	NA	TGCGCCAGCAGCCAGGGGTTCTTTCGGGACAGGGGGCCTGGAAACACCATATATTTT	CASSQGFFRDRGPGNTIYF
TRBD1	TRBJ2-1	TRBV7-7	NA	TGTGCTAGCAGCCGACAGGGCTACAATGAGCAGTTCTTC	CASSRQGYNEQFF
NA	TRBJ1-2	TRBV7-9	NA	TGTGCCAGCAGCTTTGTGCCGAACAGGGTGGACTATGGCTACACCTTC	CASSFVPNRVDYGYTF
NA	TRBJ2-1	TRBV30	NA	TGTGCCTGGAGTGACGGTACTAGCAGAAATGAGCAGTTCTTC	CAWSDGTSRNEQFF
TRBD1	TRBJ2-1	TRBV3-1/TRBV3-2	NA	TGTGCCAGCAGCCGACGTTCAGGACAGGGGGGACACAATGAGCAGTTCTTC	CASSRRSGQGGHNEQFF
NA	TRBJ2-7	TRBV3-1/TRBV3-2	NA	TGTGCCAGCAGCCGGGGCAGTTCCGAGCAGTACTTC	CASSRGSSEQYF
NA	TRBJ2-6	TRBV3-1/TRBV3-2	NA	TGTGCCAGCAGCCCGAGGCAGGGAGTTGGGGCCAACGTCCTGACTTTC	CASSPRQGVGANVLTF
NA	TRBJ1-1	TRBV3-1/TRBV3-2	NA	TGTGCCAGCAGCCCGGTCGGGGGCACTGAAGCTTTCTTT	CASSPVGGTEAFF
NA	TRBJ2-5	TRBV2	NA	TGTGCCAGCAGGTCGGCGGGTCTCGCGACCCAGTACTTC	CASRSAGLATQYF
NA	TRBJ2-7	TRBV5-6	NA	TGTGCCAGCAGCTTGTCCGGGAGTTTCTACGAGCAGTACTTC	CASSLSGSFYEQYF
NA	TRBJ2-5	TRBV2	NA	TGTGCCAGCAGGGGACTTATCGTACAAGAGACCCAGTACTTC	CASRGLIVQETQYF
TRBD1	TRBJ2-3	TRBV13	NA	TGTGCCAGCAGCTTAGTGTCGCAGGGGGCATATACAGATACGCAGTATTTT	CASSLVSQGAYTDTQYF
NA	TRBJ2-4	TRBV28	NA	TGTGCCAGCATGGGGGGCGCGATGGGCAAAAACATTCAGTACTTC	CASMGGAMGKNIQYF
NA	TRBJ2-5	TRBV2	NA	TGTGCCAGCAGTGACCGGGCAGCACAAGAGACCCAGTACTTC	CASSDRAAQETQYF
TRBD1	TRBJ1-2	TRBV27	NA	TGTGCCAGCAGTCTAAGGACAGGCTATGGCTACACCTTC	CASSLRTGYGYTF
NA	TRBJ2-7	TRBV3-1/TRBV3-2	NA	TGTGCCAGCAGCCAAGCTTACGAGCAGTACTTC	CASSQAYEQYF
NA	TRBJ2-2	TRBV7-2	NA	TGTGCCAGCAGTGAAGCCGCGGGGATGAACACCGGGGAGCTGTTTTTT	CASSEAAGMNTGELFF
NA	TRBJ2-7	TRBV6-5	NA	TGTGCCAGCAGTTGGGACAACTCCTACGAGCAGTACTTC	CASSWDNSYEQYF
NA	TRBJ1-6	TRBV9	NA	TGTGCCAGCAGCCCCCGATCGGGCACTAATAATTCACCCCTCCACTTT	CASSPRSGTNNSPLHF
TRBD2	TRBJ2-1	TRBV7-9	once	TGTGCCAGCAGCCTTAACAGACTAGCGAAAGGGAATGAGCAGTTCTTC	CASSLNRLAKGNEQFF
NA	TRBJ1-1	TRBV25-1	once	TGTGCCAGCAGTCATAGTGTTAGTTTGACTGAAGCTTTCTTT	CASSHSVSLTEAFF
TRBD2	TRBJ2-1	TRBV7-9	NA	TGTGCCAGCAGCTGGCCTCCCTTGGCTAGCGGGCACGGGGATGAGCAGTTCTTC	CASSWPPLASGHGDEQFF
NA	TRBJ1-2	TRBV27	NA	TGTGCCAGCAGCACAGTCCATAGGCCAGTAGGTGGCTACACCTTC	CASSTVHRPVGGYTF
NA	TRBJ1-2	TRBV6-5	NA	TGTGCCAGCAATTCAGACTACTATGGCTACACCTTC	CASNSDYYGYTF
NA	TRBJ2-7	TRBV4-1	NA	TGCGCCAGCAGCCAAGTCCAGGAGCACCTCTACGAGCAGTACTTC	CASSQVQEHLYEQYF